The subject of this entry is one T cell receptor (beta chain). Which antigen it targets is not known. No base quality values were provided; no much bigger clone lies one nucleotide off. These data originate in a study of shared clonotypes between healthy human individuals (TCRdb year 2020). Regarding the study in general: Two women and three men aged 18 to 49 years were included in the cohort. Per donor, three plates each were used for CD4 naive and CD4 memory, two for CD8 naive, and one for CD8 memory. To increase sequencing depth and limit assay-specific biases, TCR repertoire library preparation and sequencing were carried out by different laboratories using diverse techniques. Each donor's leukapheresis produced roughly between about 0.8 and 8.9 billion PBMCs. Blood TCR repertoires of about five healthy adults were deeply sequenced to estimate repertoire size and the extent of clonotype sharing between individuals.

Including cysteine and phenylalanine, the CDR3 has 15 amino acids. The only DNA kept is the CDR3, 45 bases in frame from the first base. Trimming accounts for 2 bases at V and 0 bases at J, while the number of junction bases matched to no gene is 3. The germline V gene yields MDHEN for CDR1 and SYDVKM for CDR2. Using the deep immunoSEQ assay, multiplex PCR amplified TCR CDR3 regions from genomic DNA. For each cell subset, the extracted genomic DNA was distributed evenly across all wells of several immunoSEQ 96-well plates, and each plate served as one replicate. For sorted subsets, approximately 190 ng genomic DNA, equal to about 30,000 T cell genomes, was loaded into each replicate PCR. The purified libraries were quantified using a Qubit 3.0 fluorometer, sized with a Bioanalyzer 2100, and then quantified again using the KAPA Library Quantification kit. A separate single-read 150-cycle Illumina NextSeq 550 flow cell was used to sequence each immunoSEQ 96-well plate. Processing in the source paper ran as follows. Because the immunoSEQ output held only junctional sequences and lacked quality scores, the filtering could not match the filtering applied to full-length reads. Sequences were annotated with PyIR, a Python wrapper for IgBLAST v1.9, using IMGT germline references to assign V/J genes and CDR3. Reads with weak V/J assignments (E-value above 1e-6), missing CDR3, stop codons, out-of-frame junctions, or ambiguous translated residues were removed. V3J clonotypes were defined by identical inferred V gene, J gene, and CDR3 amino acid sequence. To compute the percentage overlap between repertoires, the number of shared unique clonotypes was divided by the size of the smaller repertoire. Richness of each repertoire was evaluated using RTK rarefaction, the Chao1 estimator, and Recon v2.1 estimates of unobserved clonotypes. For all TCRbeta clonotypes obtained by the gDNA method from four donors, generation probabilities were computed with OLGA. As stored in TCRdb, this immuneACCESS dataset retains in-frame rearrangements with V and J assigned. A fraction of the clones does not appear; measured against another copy, unresolved V genes explain less than half of the discrepancy, and the remainder lacks a known reason. V and J calls plus clone size are reproduced from that table; the DNA served to infer D and trimming. The sample table contains about 1.1 million clones; only one count was recorded for approximately 77% of them. The ten most abundant clones make up 0.89% of the sample.

The paper as a whole reports these results and caveats: Because the study included only a small number of donors, the genetic and exposure-history diversity represented was limited. Incomplete sequencing was indicated by rarefaction of sorted-subset datasets, despite the large sequencing depth. Clonotypes shared by all four sorted-subset donors showed higher generation probabilities than non-shared clonotypes. Naive subsets generally had larger estimated clonotype richness than memory subsets. Sharing across several donors was observed for approximately 5% of naive CD4, about 3.2% of naive CD8, 2% to 2.5% of memory CD4, and about 0.4% of memory CD8 clonotypes. Pairwise subsampling led to the expectation that sequencing depth would affect the degree of clonotype sharing among donors. Sampling was restricted to blood, and TCR repertoires in tissues likely differ from the TCR repertoires found in blood.

Healthy HIV-negative adults with no recently reported acute infections or vaccinations were included as donors. Only Caucasian adults living in Nashville, Tennessee, USA were represented among the donors. CD4+ T cells were enriched by magnetic negative selection, after which naive cells were positively selected on CD45RA and the negative fraction was taken as the memory subset. Blood was obtained by leukapheresis, after which PBMCs were separated by Ficoll-Histopaque density gradient centrifugation and cryopreserved in liquid nitrogen vapor phase. Analytical flow cytometry was used to check the purity and quantity of every magnetically sorted T cell population. From each sorted fraction, genomic DNA was isolated and quantified by UV absorbance on a Nanodrop 2000c.

The sample taken for sequencing was memory CD4+ T cells from PBMCs. In the paper's terms, the cell subset or site label means: CD45RA-negative fraction. This chain joins TRBV28 to TRBJ1-1, and 7 junction bases match TRBD1. This TCR derives from a man in his late teens or twenties in good health. Some clones in this sample may be carry-over from other donors' samples. The nucleotide sequence is TGTGCCAGCAGTTTAGGGGACAGAATGAACACTGAAGCTTTCTTT. This is translated as CASSLGDRMNTEAFF.